The clone carrying this T cell receptor beta chain was detected once. Clones were sequenced by immunoSEQ multiplex PCR, and TCRdb holds only the in-frame ones, with some missing. This sample has approximately 99,000 clones; approximately 90% occur once, and the top ten carry 8% to 8.5%. Trimming removed 0 bases at V and 7 bases at J, with 8 bases between. Germline loops: CDR1 KGHDR, CDR2 SFDVKD. The CDR3 has 13 residues. The data derive from a study of T cell responses to AZD1222 COVID-19 vaccine. The gene calls are TRBV24-1 and TRBJ1-1, with D uncertain. This sequence originates from an adult who received the AZD1222 COVID-19 vaccine. The sample in question was peripheral blood, obtained 28 days after the second AZD1222 dose. This CDR3 is CATSDLRPFEAFF. CDR3 in DNA: TGTGCCACCAGTGATTTGAGGCCATTTGAAGCTTTCTTT.